This T cell receptor beta chain comes out of a study of cytomegalovirus exposure and HLA in healthy donors. On this clone itself: Its specificity is unknown.

This CDR3 contains 18 residues. Germline V lookup: CDR1 MGHRA, CDR2 YSYEKL. The V gene lost 1 base and the J gene lost 8 bases, with 24 bases spanning the gap. Study-wide results and limits: The only immune exposure information that was available was CMV serostatus. Generally TCR sequences proved uncommon, though certain public TCRs appeared in numerous donors.

Amplification used 60 Vbeta primers and 13 Jbeta primers. The method was immunoSEQ multiplex PCR; TCRdb's version includes in-frame clones alone and lacks a portion of them. The sample has 110,000 to 150,000 clones, more than 60% seen once. Sequenced sample: PBMCs. The chain couples TRBV4-1 to TRBJ2-4; D is undetermined. This clonotype was obtained from a man in his forties or fifties in good health and CMV-seronegative. DNA for the CDR3: TGCGCCAGCAGCCAAGGGCGATACAACACACCTATAGGAGACATTCAGTACTTC. Amino acid sequence: CASSQGRYNTPIGDIQYF.